The present TCR beta chain was sequenced within a study of cytomegalovirus exposure and HLA in healthy donors. Notes on this clone: The antigen is undetermined.

Overall study results and limits: Researchers reported in a later analysis that a missense DCLRE1C variant was tied to TCR beta V- and J-gene trimming.

A multiplex PCR was run with 60 Vbeta primers and 13 Jbeta primers. Repertoires were generated with immunoSEQ multiplex PCR, while TCRdb's copy carries only in-frame clones and drops some. This sample's clone table lists about 120,000 clones. The origin of this receptor is a man aged 18 to 29 in good health and CMV-seronegative. The sample was PBMCs.

The CDR3 DNA sequence: TGTGCCAGCAGCTTATCACGCACTGGCTCTGGGGCCAACGTCCTGACTTTC. Residues: CASSLSRTGSGANVLTF. The chain combines TRBV7-9 with TRBJ2-6; D gene unclear. V lost 2 bases to trimming and J lost 0 bases, with 11 bases between them. The CDR3 length is 17 residues. Germline assignment: CDR1 SEHNR and CDR2 FQNEAQ (reference sequence). The full variable domain, in which reference TRBV7-9 and TRBJ2-6 provide the parts outside the CDR3, is DTGVSQNPRHKITKRGQNVTFRCDPISEHNRLYWYRQTLGQGPEFLTYFQNEAQLEKSRLLSDRFSAERPKGSFSTLEIQRTEQGDSAMYLCASSLSRTGSGANVLTFGAGSRLTVL.